This TCR beta chain emerged from a study of circulating and synovial CD4+ cells in juvenile arthritis (dated by TCRdb to about 2014). Regarding the research as a whole: TCRbeta CDR3 repertoires of circulating HLA-DR+ CD4 T cells, bulk blood CD4 T cells and synovial CD4 T cells were compared within each patient. The goal of repertoire sequencing was to confirm that a circulating synovial-like CD4 T cell subset was enriched in synovial clonotypes. The research as a whole found: Because overlap with synovium rose as sequencing depth increased, the measured fractions of shared clonotypes likely underestimated the overlap of the full repertoire. No difference between circulating pathogenic-like lymphocytes and bulk blood T cells was detected by traditional Vbeta family usage analysis. Circulating pathogenic-like lymphocytes clustered with synovial T cells and shared a substantially higher fraction of CDR3 sequences with synovium than bulk blood. Synovial and circulating pathogenic-like lymphocyte repertoires were less diverse than bulk blood CD4 repertoires, and some CPL samples were as oligoclonal as synovium. Because T cell genome counts in CPL samples and bulk blood CD4 samples differed by at least an order of magnitude, sample-size effects were addressed.

The sequenced samples came from patients who had active juvenile idiopathic arthritis. Sorting was carried out immediately after cells were thawed, and dead cells were excluded with Live/Dead Fixable Near-IR Stain. Library preparation used the immunoSEQ multiplex PCR assay. An external provider carried out the TCRbeta CDR3 sequencing as a commercial service. As for how the authors treated the data: The analyses relied on productive nucleotide sequences along with amino acid sequences obtained through in silico translation. Diversity was measured as Renyi entropy over a range of alpha values, and the median of 200 repeated subsamples was taken to equalise sample size. The distance between each pair of repertoires was calculated as one minus the Chao-modified Jaccard index, which corrects for under-sampling, and this distance was used for clustering. Frequency-weighted overlap with synovial clonotypes was calculated across 200 sample sizes, using 200 draws without replacement for each, and the value reported was the one at the size of the smaller sample. Sourced from immuneACCESS, this table was stored by TCRdb with only in-frame sequences that have V and J called. A share of the clones is absent; for the studies checked, an unresolved V gene accounts for under half, and the remainder has no known explanation. That table furnishes V, J and clone size, whereas the DNA furnished D and trimming. The sample data list about 33,000 clones, and 90% to 95% of these were observed just once. Of the sample, roughly 0.16% falls within the top ten clones.

Reading from cysteine to phenylalanine, the CDR3 counts 15 amino acids. Only CDR3 DNA remains: 45 bases, in frame from the first base. Trimming removed 1 base from V and 2 bases from J; the gene matches leave 5 bases unexplained. Via the germline V gene, CDR1 is SGHVS and CDR2 FQNEAQ. For this clone: Its antigen is unknown. The input lacks base qualities; no much larger clone sits a single base away.

The sequenced sample consisted of CD4+ T cells from blood. The chain is assembled from TRBV7-8 and TRBJ2-7, and 7 junction bases match TRBD1. The receptor's source is a human donor with juvenile idiopathic arthritis. The CDR3 sequence is CASSLVETGTYEQYF. The DNA sequence reads TGTGCCAGCAGCTTAGTTGAGACAGGGACCTACGAGCAGTACTTC.